This TCR beta chain was sequenced during a study of T cells in Graves' hyperthyroidism and ophthalmopathy. TCR beta CDR3 sequences were amplified from RNA transcripts. Using the HTBI primer set, a first-round RT-PCR was run on the TCR CDR3. TCRdb used MiXCR to reprocess the multiplex PCR reads, holding one entry per CDR3 protein. Of about 420,000 distinct CDR3 sequences in the sample, about a sixth were seen once. This clonotype was recorded a few times. This TCR was recovered from a woman younger than 35 with Graves' hyperthyroidism. Sequencing input: blood.

In DNA, the CDR3 is TGTGCCAGCTCACCAATTATCAAGTTGAGCGAGGAGACCCAGTACTTC. It specifies CASSPIIKLSEETQYF. The chain combines TRBV18 with TRBJ2-5, with no clear D. This CDR3 has 16 residues. Trimming removed 2 bases from V and 5 bases from J, with 18 bases in between. Germline V gene sequence: CDR1 KGHSH, CDR2 LQKENI.